The text below deals with one T cell receptor beta chain. Trimming removed 2 bases at V and 0 bases at J, with 13 bases between. Germline CDR1 is ENHRY and CDR2 is SYGVKD. The CDR3 contains 17 residues. This entry belongs to a study of blood T cell repertoires in COVID-19. Study as a whole: Samples came from the United States, Italy and Spain, spanning acute and convalescent COVID-19. In each case, the material was cDNA or gDNA derived from T cells, B-cell-depleted T cells, or PBMCs.

In the authors' workflow: Counts of nucleated cells, estimated from reference gene primer amplification, were obtained. Here immunoSEQ multiplex PCR was the method, and the copy in TCRdb shows in-frame clones only, minus some. V and J calls and clone size are as listed in that table; D and trimming were resolved from the DNA. The data hold some 150,000 clones, with 70% to 90% observed a single time. V is TRBV10-3 and J is TRBJ1-4; the D gene is possibly TRBD1 (5 bases). This sequence originates from a woman aged 55-69 years with acute or convalescent COVID-19. The specimen sequenced was peripheral blood. The CDR3 here is CAISEKGAATTNEKLFF. CDR3 DNA sequence: TGTGCCATCAGTGAGAAAGGGGCAGCAACAACTAATGAAAAACTGTTTTTT.